This T cell receptor beta chain emerged from a study of immune characterization of retroperitoneal liposarcoma. MiXCR, applied by TCRdb to the PCR reads, yields one record per CDR3 protein. Among around 12,000 distinct CDR3 sequences, roughly 50% were seen once, and the ten largest hold about 12%. CDR1 and CDR2 (germline): MNHNS, SASEGT. This CDR3 is 12 amino acids long. V was clipped by 5 bases and J by 6 bases, with 10 bases between them. This chain joins TRBV6-1 and TRBJ1-2; D is unresolved. The sample taken for sequencing was tumor tissue. The receptor was derived from a female donor with retroperitoneal liposarcoma. The CDR3 spells CASSSPFDGYTF. The CDR3 region has the DNA TGTGCCAGCAGTTCCCCGTTCGATGGCTACACCTTC.